This is a list of T cell receptor beta chains from one sample in a study of cytotoxic CD8 clonotypes in ibrutinib-treated CLL. Some clones are missing from TCRdb's copy, which holds only in-frame ones; the method was immunoSEQ multiplex PCR. The table includes roughly 63,000 clones, 57% detected once. The sequenced sample was PBMCs, obtained after 12 months of ibrutinib treatment. The receptors derive from a human donor with chronic lymphocytic leukemia. Each CDR3 is given with its conserved first and last residue. D genes are given only for firm matches. Only part of the rows carry a size: once, few, many, or a class if the clone is expanded.

j_gene: TRBJ1-5
d_gene: TRBD1
v_gene: TRBV5-6
abundance: -
CDR3nt: TGTGCCAGCAGCTTGACAGGGGGCTGGAATCAGCCCCAGCATTTT
CDR3aa: CASSLTGGWNQPQHF

j_gene: TRBJ2-3
d_gene: TRBD1
v_gene: TRBV5-1
abundance: -
CDR3nt: TGCGCCAGCAGCTTGGCTCCGGCAGGGGGAGATACGCAGTATTTT
CDR3aa: CASSLAPAGGDTQYF

j_gene: TRBJ1-1
d_gene: -
v_gene: TRBV5-6
abundance: -
CDR3nt: TGTGCCAGCAGTTTATGGATGAACACTGAAGCTTTCTTT
CDR3aa: CASSLWMNTEAFF

j_gene: TRBJ2-1
d_gene: TRBD2
v_gene: TRBV4-2
abundance: -
CDR3nt: TGTGCCAGCAGCCAAGGGAGTAGCGGGAATGAGCAGTTCTTC
CDR3aa: CASSQGSSGNEQFF

j_gene: TRBJ2-2
d_gene: -
v_gene: TRBV15
abundance: -
CDR3nt: TGTGCCACCAGCAGAGTCAACACCGGGGAGCTGTTTTTT
CDR3aa: CATSRVNTGELFF

j_gene: TRBJ2-2
d_gene: -
v_gene: TRBV6-5
abundance: -
CDR3nt: TGTGCCAGCAGTTACCACACAACCGGGGAGCTGTTTTTT
CDR3aa: CASSYHTTGELFF

j_gene: TRBJ2-5
d_gene: TRBD1
v_gene: TRBV14
abundance: -
CDR3nt: TGTGCCAGCAGCCCGGACAGGGGGCGAGGGGAGACCCAGTACTTC
CDR3aa: CASSPDRGRGETQYF

j_gene: TRBJ2-5
d_gene: -
v_gene: TRBV18
abundance: -
CDR3nt: TGTGCCAGCTCACCAATCGGGGGCCAAGAGACCCAGTACTTC
CDR3aa: CASSPIGGQETQYF

j_gene: TRBJ2-7
d_gene: -
v_gene: TRBV28
abundance: -
CDR3nt: TGTGCCAGCAGTTTACTTGGGGGGGAGCAGTACTTC
CDR3aa: CASSLLGGEQYF

j_gene: TRBJ2-7
d_gene: -
v_gene: TRBV27
abundance: -
CDR3nt: TGTGCCAGCAGTTCAGGGTTAAGCGCCTACGAGCAGTACTTC
CDR3aa: CASSSGLSAYEQYF

j_gene: TRBJ1-2
d_gene: -
v_gene: TRBV5-1
abundance: many
CDR3nt: TGCGCCAGCAGACGCCAGCCGGGCGGTCAAGGCCAAAACTATGGCTACACCTTC
CDR3aa: CASRRQPGGQGQNYGYTF

j_gene: TRBJ1-2
d_gene: -
v_gene: TRBV7-9
abundance: once
CDR3nt: TGTGCCAGCAGCTTAGCGGGGGCCGGCCGGAGATATGGCTACACCTTC
CDR3aa: CASSLAGAGRRYGYTF

j_gene: TRBJ2-5
d_gene: -
v_gene: TRBV5-6
abundance: -
CDR3nt: TGTGCCAGCAGCCCTAGGACAGCTCAAGAGACCCAGTACTTC
CDR3aa: CASSPRTAQETQYF

j_gene: TRBJ2-7
d_gene: -
v_gene: TRBV6-6
abundance: -
CDR3nt: TGTGCCAGCAGTTTCGACAGGATGGTCGAGCAGTACTTC
CDR3aa: CASSFDRMVEQYF

j_gene: TRBJ2-3
d_gene: TRBD1
v_gene: TRBV5-1
abundance: few
CDR3nt: TGCGCCAGCAGCTTGGGGACAGGGTGGGACACAGATACGCAGTATTTT
CDR3aa: CASSLGTGWDTDTQYF

j_gene: TRBJ1-6
d_gene: -
v_gene: TRBV27
abundance: few
CDR3nt: TGTGCCAGCAGTTTAGCCGGGGCGATCTATTCACCCCTCCACTTT
CDR3aa: CASSLAGAIYSPLHF

j_gene: TRBJ1-4
d_gene: TRBD1
v_gene: TRBV7-2
abundance: -
CDR3nt: TGTGCCAGCAGCTTTGACAGGGGCTCTAATGAAAAACTGTTTTTT
CDR3aa: CASSFDRGSNEKLFF

j_gene: TRBJ2-1
d_gene: -
v_gene: TRBV15
abundance: -
CDR3nt: TGTGCCACCAGCAGAACAAGGGGGAGGAGCTCCTACAATGAGCAGTTCTTC
CDR3aa: CATSRTRGRSSYNEQFF

j_gene: TRBJ2-1
d_gene: TRBD2
v_gene: TRBV27
abundance: -
CDR3nt: TGTGCCAGCAGTTTATTTAGAGCGGGGGGCTACAATGAGCAGTTCTTC
CDR3aa: CASSLFRAGGYNEQFF

j_gene: TRBJ1-2
d_gene: TRBD1
v_gene: TRBV18
abundance: once
CDR3nt: TGTGCCAGCTCACCAACCGGGACAGTCTACTATGGCTACACCTTC
CDR3aa: CASSPTGTVYYGYTF

j_gene: TRBJ2-2
d_gene: TRBD2
v_gene: TRBV6-4
abundance: -
CDR3nt: TGTGCCAGCAGTGGCGGTAGCGGGGGAGTGGCCGGGGAGCTGTTTTTT
CDR3aa: CASSGGSGGVAGELFF

j_gene: TRBJ2-7
d_gene: -
v_gene: TRBV9
abundance: few
CDR3nt: TGTGCCAGCAGCGTAGATGGGGGGCGCCTATTGAACGAGCAGTACTTC
CDR3aa: CASSVDGGRLLNEQYF

j_gene: TRBJ2-5
d_gene: TRBD2
v_gene: TRBV7-6
abundance: -
CDR3nt: TGTGCCAGCAGCAGCGGACTAGCGGAGACCCAGTACTTC
CDR3aa: CASSSGLAETQYF

j_gene: TRBJ1-1
d_gene: -
v_gene: TRBV28
abundance: few
CDR3nt: TGTGCCAGCCACAGGGCTGACACTGAAGCTTTCTTT
CDR3aa: CASHRADTEAFF

j_gene: TRBJ2-3
d_gene: TRBD2
v_gene: TRBV25-1
abundance: -
CDR3nt: TGTGCCAGCAGTGAGGGAAGGCGGGGGGCCACAGATACGCAGTATTTT
CDR3aa: CASSEGRRGATDTQYF

j_gene: TRBJ2-7
d_gene: TRBD2
v_gene: TRBV19
abundance: -
CDR3nt: TGTGCCAGTAGTATTAGGTGGGGACTAGCCTACGAGCAGTACTTC
CDR3aa: CASSIRWGLAYEQYF

j_gene: TRBJ2-2
d_gene: TRBD1
v_gene: TRBV6-5
abundance: -
CDR3nt: TGTGCCAGCAGTAGGACAGGGGGCACCGGGGAGCTGTTTTTT
CDR3aa: CASSRTGGTGELFF

j_gene: TRBJ2-7
d_gene: TRBD1
v_gene: TRBV18
abundance: few
CDR3nt: TGTGCCAGCTCACCACAGGGGGCAGCCTCCTACGAGCAGTACTTC
CDR3aa: CASSPQGAASYEQYF

j_gene: TRBJ1-1
d_gene: -
v_gene: TRBV5-1
abundance: -
CDR3nt: TGCGCCAGCAGCTTGGACGCCCCGGGGGGGACTGAAGCTTTCTTT
CDR3aa: CASSLDAPGGTEAFF

j_gene: TRBJ1-1
d_gene: -
v_gene: TRBV16
abundance: -
CDR3nt: TGTGCCAGCAGCCAACCGGGACGGAAGAACACTGAAGCTTTCTTT
CDR3aa: CASSQPGRKNTEAFF

j_gene: TRBJ2-1
d_gene: TRBD1
v_gene: TRBV5-1
abundance: many
CDR3nt: TGCGCCAGCAGCTTGGTCGGACAGGGAAACAATGAGCAGTTCTTC
CDR3aa: CASSLVGQGNNEQFF

j_gene: TRBJ2-7
d_gene: TRBD2
v_gene: TRBV18
abundance: once
CDR3nt: TGTGCCAGCTCACCACCGGGACTAGCGGGATACAGACCAATATTC
CDR3aa: CASSPPGLAGYRPIF

j_gene: TRBJ2-2
d_gene: TRBD1
v_gene: TRBV5-1
abundance: -
CDR3nt: TGCGCCAGCAGCCGGACAGGGCCCTTGACCGGGGAGCTGTTTTTT
CDR3aa: CASSRTGPLTGELFF

j_gene: TRBJ1-6
d_gene: -
v_gene: TRBV18
abundance: few
CDR3nt: TGTGCCAGCTCACGGGACTTGGGCGATAATTCACCCCTCCACTTT
CDR3aa: CASSRDLGDNSPLHF

j_gene: TRBJ1-2
d_gene: -
v_gene: TRBV27
abundance: -
CDR3nt: TGTGCCAGCAGTTTATCGAGGGGAACCAGCGGCCATGGCTACACCTTC
CDR3aa: CASSLSRGTSGHGYTF